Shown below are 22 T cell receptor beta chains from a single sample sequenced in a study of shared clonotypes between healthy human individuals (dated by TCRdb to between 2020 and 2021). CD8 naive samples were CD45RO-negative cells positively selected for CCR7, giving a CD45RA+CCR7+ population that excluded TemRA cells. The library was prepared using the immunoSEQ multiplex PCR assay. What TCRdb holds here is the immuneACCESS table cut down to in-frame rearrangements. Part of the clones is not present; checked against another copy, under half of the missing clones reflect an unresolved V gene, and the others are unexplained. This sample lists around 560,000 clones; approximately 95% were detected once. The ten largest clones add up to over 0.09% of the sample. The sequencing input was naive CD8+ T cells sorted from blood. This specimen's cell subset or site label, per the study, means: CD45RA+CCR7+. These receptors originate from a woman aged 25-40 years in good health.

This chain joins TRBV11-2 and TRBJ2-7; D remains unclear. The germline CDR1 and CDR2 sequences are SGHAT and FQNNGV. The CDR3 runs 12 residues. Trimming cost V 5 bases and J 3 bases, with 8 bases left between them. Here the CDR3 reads CASSPGYYEQYF. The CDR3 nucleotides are TGTGCCAGCAGCCCGGGTTACTACGAGCAGTACTTC. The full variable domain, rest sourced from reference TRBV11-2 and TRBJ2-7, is EAGVAQSPRYKIIEKRQSVAFWCNPISGHATLYWYQQILGQGPKLLIQFQNNGVVDDSQLPKDRFSAERLKGVDSTLKIQPAKLEDSAVYLCASSPGYYEQYFGPGTRLTVT.

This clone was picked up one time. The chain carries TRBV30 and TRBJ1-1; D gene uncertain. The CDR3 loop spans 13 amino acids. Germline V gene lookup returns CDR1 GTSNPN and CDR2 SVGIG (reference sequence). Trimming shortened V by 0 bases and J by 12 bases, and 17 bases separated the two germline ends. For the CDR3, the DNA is TGTGCCTGGAGTGTACTGGCCCCCGGAACGACTTTCTTT. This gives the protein CAWSVLAPGTTFF.

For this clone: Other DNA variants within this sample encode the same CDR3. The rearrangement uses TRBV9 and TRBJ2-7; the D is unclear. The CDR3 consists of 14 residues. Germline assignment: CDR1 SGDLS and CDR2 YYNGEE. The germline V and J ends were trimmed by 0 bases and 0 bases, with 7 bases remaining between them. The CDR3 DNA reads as TGTGCCAGCAGCGTAGGTGACAACTCCTACGAGCAGTACTTC. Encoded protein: CASSVGDNSYEQYF.

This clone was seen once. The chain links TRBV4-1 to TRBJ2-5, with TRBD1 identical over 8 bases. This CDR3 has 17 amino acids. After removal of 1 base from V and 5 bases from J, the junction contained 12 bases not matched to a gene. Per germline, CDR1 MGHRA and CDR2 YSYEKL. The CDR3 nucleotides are TGCGCCAGCAGCCAAGTTATCGGGACAGGACCGGGGGAGACCCAGTACTTC. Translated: CASSQVIGTGPGETQYF.

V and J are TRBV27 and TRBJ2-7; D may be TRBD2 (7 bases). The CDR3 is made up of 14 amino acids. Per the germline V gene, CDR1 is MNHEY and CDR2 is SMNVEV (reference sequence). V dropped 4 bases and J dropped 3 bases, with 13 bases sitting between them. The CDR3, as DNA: TGTGCCAGCAGTTATAGGGGGGGTCGCTACGAGCAGTACTTC. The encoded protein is CASSYRGGRYEQYF.

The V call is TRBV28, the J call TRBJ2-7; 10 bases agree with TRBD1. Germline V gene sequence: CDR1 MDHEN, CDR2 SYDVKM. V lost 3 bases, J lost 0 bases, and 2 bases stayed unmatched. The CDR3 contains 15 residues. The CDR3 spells CASSLTGGFSYEQYF. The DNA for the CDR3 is TGTGCCAGCAGTTTGACAGGGGGCTTCTCCTACGAGCAGTACTTC.

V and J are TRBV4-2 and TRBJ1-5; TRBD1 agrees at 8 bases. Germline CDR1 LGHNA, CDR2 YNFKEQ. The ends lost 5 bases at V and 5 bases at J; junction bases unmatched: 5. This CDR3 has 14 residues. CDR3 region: CASSSDRGDQPQHF. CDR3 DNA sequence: TGTGCCAGCAGCTCTGACAGGGGTGATCAGCCCCAGCATTTT.

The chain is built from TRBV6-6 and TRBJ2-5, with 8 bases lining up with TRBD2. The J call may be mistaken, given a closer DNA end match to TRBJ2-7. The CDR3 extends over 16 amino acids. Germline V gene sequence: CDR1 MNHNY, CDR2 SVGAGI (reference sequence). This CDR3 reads CASSYSIAGGGYEQYF. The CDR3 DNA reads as TGTGCCAGCAGTTACTCCATCGCGGGAGGAGGATACGAGCAGTACTTC.

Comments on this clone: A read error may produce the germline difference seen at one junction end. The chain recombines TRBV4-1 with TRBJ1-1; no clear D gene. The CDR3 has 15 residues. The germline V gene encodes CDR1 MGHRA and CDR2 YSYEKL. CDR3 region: CASSLRSESNAEAFF. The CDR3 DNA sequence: TGCGCCAGCAGCCTTAGGTCGGAGTCGAACGCTGAAGCTTTCTTT.

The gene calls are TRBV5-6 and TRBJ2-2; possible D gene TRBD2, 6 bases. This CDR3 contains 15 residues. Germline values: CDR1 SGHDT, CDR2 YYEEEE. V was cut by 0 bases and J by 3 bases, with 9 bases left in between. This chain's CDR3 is CASSLGAGHTGELFF. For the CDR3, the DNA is TGTGCCAGCAGCTTGGGCGCGGGACACACCGGGGAGCTGTTTTTT.

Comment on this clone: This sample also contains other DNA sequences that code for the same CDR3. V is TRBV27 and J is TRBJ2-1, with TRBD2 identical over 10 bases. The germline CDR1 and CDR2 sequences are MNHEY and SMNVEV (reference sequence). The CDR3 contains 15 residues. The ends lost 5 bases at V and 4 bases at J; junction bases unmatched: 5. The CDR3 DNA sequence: TGTGCCAGCAGTCCTGGGACTAGCGTATACAATGAGCAGTTCTTC. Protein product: CASSPGTSVYNEQFF.

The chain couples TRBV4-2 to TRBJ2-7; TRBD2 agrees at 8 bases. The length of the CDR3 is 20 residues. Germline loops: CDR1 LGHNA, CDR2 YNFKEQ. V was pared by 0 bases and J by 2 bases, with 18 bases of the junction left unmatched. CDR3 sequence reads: CASSQDRAVGLTSGTYEQYF. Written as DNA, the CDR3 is TGTGCCAGCAGCCAAGATCGCGCGGTTGGGTTAACTAGCGGAACCTACGAGCAGTACTTC.

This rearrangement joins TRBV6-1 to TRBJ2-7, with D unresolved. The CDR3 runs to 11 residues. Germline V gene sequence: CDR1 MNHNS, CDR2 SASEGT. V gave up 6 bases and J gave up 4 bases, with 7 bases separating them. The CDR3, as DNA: TGTGCCAGCAGGGTTATTTACGAGCAGTACTTC. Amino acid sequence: CASRVIYEQYF.

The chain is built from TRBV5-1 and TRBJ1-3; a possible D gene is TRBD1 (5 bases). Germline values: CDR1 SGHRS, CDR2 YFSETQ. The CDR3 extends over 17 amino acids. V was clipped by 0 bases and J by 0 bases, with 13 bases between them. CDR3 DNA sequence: TGCGCCAGCAGCTTGGATGAAGACAGCCACTCTGGAAACACCATATATTTT. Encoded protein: CASSLDEDSHSGNTIYF.

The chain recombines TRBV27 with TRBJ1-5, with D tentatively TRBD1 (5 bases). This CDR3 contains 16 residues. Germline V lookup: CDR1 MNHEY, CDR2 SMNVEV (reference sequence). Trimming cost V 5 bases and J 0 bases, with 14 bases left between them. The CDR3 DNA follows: TGTGCCAGCAGTCCGCGACAGCTAAATAGCAATCAGCCCCAGCATTTT. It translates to CASSPRQLNSNQPQHF.

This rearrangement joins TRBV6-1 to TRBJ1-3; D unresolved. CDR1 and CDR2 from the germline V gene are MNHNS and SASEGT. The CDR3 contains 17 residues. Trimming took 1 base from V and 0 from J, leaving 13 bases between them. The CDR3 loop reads CASSEGSGSYSGNTIYF. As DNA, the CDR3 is TGTGCCAGCAGTGAAGGATCCGGGTCATACTCTGGAAACACCATATATTTT.

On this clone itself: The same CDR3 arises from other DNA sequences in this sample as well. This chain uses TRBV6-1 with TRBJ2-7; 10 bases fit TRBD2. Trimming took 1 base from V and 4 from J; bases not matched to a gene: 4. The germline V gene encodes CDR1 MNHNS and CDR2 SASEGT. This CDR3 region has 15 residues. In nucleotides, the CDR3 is TGTGCCAGCAGTGAAGGCCTAGCGGGAGTTTACGAGCAGTACTTC. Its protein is CASSEGLAGVYEQYF.

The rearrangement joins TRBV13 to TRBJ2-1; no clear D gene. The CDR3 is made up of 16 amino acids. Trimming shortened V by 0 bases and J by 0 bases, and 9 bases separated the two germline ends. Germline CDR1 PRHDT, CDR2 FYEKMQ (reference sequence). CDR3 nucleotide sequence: TGTGCCAGCAGCTTAGGGGCCAGCCGCTCCTACAATGAGCAGTTCTTC. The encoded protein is CASSLGASRSYNEQFF.

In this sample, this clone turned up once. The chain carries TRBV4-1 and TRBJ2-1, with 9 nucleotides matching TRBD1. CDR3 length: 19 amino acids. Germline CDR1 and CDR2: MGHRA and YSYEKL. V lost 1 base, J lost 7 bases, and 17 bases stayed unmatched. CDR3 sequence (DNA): TGCGCCAGCAGCCAAGGTCACAGACCCCGGGACAGGGTAAATAATGAGCAGTTCTTC. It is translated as CASSQGHRPRDRVNNEQFF.

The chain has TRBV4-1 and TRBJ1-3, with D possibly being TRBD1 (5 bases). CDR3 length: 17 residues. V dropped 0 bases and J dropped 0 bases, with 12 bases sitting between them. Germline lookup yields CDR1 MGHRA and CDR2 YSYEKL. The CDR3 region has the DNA TGCGCCAGCAGCCAAGATGGGGGGGGAAGCTCTGGAAACACCATATATTTT. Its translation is CASSQDGGGSSGNTIYF.

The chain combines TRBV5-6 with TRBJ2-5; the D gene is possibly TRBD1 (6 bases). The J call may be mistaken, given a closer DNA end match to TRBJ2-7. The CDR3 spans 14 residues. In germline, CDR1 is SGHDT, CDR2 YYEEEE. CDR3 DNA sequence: TGTGCCAGCAGCAAGGACAGCCTTACCTACGAGCAGTACTTC. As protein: CASSKDSLTYEQYF.

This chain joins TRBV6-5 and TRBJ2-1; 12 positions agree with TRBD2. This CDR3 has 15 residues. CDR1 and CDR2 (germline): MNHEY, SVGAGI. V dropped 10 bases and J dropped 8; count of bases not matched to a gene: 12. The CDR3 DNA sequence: TGTGCCACCTCTCCCGGGACTAGCGGGCTAGATGAGCAGTTCTTC. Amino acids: CATSPGTSGLDEQFF.